Presented here are 20 T cell receptor beta chains from one specimen sequenced in a study of vaccination and CD4 T cells after COVID-19. Antigen specificity for these receptors is unknown. As for treatment: roughly ten-day PBMC culture with coronavirus spike peptide pools or control peptides (ViraFEST assay). Cultured CD4+ T cell DNA underwent sequencing with the Oncomine TCR Beta short-read assay. TCRdb re-called the PCR reads with MiXCR, one entry per CDR3 protein. The profile covers about 9,700 distinct CDR3 sequences, with roughly two thirds appearing a single time and 37% taken by the ten largest. The sequencing sample was made of CD4+ T cells from blood, cultured in vitro. The receptors come from a human donor who had recovered from COVID-19.

V is TRBV6-1 and J is TRBJ1-1; tentatively, D is TRBD1 (5 bases). The V end lost 6 bases, the J end lost 1 base, and 15 bases lay between the germline ends. CDR3 size: 15 residues. Germline V gene sequence: CDR1 MNHNS, CDR2 SASEGT. The CDR3 DNA reads as TGTGCCAGCAGAAACTTGCAGGGCTCGAACACTGAAGCTTTCTTT. Protein product: CASRNLQGSNTEAFF.

V gene TRBV14 combines with J gene TRBJ1-2; 8 nucleotides align to TRBD1. Trimming at V came to 4 bases and at J to 0 bases, leaving 4 bases not matched to a gene. CDR1 SGHDN and CDR2 FVKESK come from the germline V gene. The CDR3 spans 15 residues. The DNA for the CDR3 is TGTGCCAGCAGCCCAGACAGGGGAACTAACTATGGCTACACCTTC. It translates to CASSPDRGTNYGYTF.

The chain carries TRBV21-1 and TRBJ1-1. TRBV21-1 is a recognized pseudogene. The CDR3 is 14 amino acids. CDR3 nucleotide sequence: TGTGCCAGCAGCAGGAGGACGGCGAACACTGAAGCTTTCTTT. Protein product: CASSRRTANTEAFF.

The J gene is TRBJ2-7, the V gene TRBV20-1; D unresolved. CDR3 length: 13 residues. Trimming took 3 bases from V and 3 from J, leaving 12 bases between them. The germline gives CDR1 DFQATT, CDR2 SNEGSKA (reference sequence). The CDR3 is CSARPGQVYEQYF. CDR3 in DNA: TGCAGTGCTAGGCCCGGTCAGGTCTACGAGCAGTACTTC.

The chain links TRBV19 to TRBJ1-1, with 7 bases that match TRBD1. Germline V gives CDR1 LNHDA, CDR2 SQIVND (reference sequence). V dropped 5 bases and J dropped 4; count of bases not matched to a gene: 7. The CDR3 sequence is 14 residues long. The CDR3 sequence is CASSLRQGATEAFF. In DNA form, the CDR3 reads TGTGCCAGTAGTCTTCGACAGGGAGCCACTGAAGCTTTCTTT.

This clonotype showed up just once. V gene TRBV25-1 combines with J gene TRBJ2-7; 8 nucleotides line up with TRBD2. V lost 8 bases to trimming and J lost 2 bases; unmatched junction nucleotides: 2. Germline CDR1 is MGHDK and CDR2 is SYGVNS. CDR3 length equals 12 residues. The CDR3 here is CASRGGTYEQYF. The CDR3 bases are TGTGCCAGCCGCGGGGGGACCTACGAGCAGTACTTC.

V is TRBV23-1 and J is TRBJ1-1; 8 nucleotides match TRBD1. TRBV23-1 is an open reading frame whose function is uncertain. The CDR3 has 14 amino acids. V shed 6 bases, J shed 6 bases, and the junction held 9 bases outside the gene matches. Here the CDR3 reads CASSRQGQGPEAFF. Written as DNA, the CDR3 is TGCGCCAGCAGCCGACAAGGACAGGGTCCTGAAGCTTTCTTT.

This chain uses TRBV20-1 with TRBJ2-7; unclear D gene. The CDR3 is 13 amino acids. CDR1 DFQATT and CDR2 SNEGSKA come from the germline V gene (reference sequence). With 3 bases removed from V and 1 base from J, the gap between germline ends came to 10 bases. The CDR3 region is CSARRWGSYEQYF. CDR3 nucleotide sequence: TGCAGTGCTAGGAGGTGGGGTTCCTACGAGCAGTACTTC.

The genes are TRBV10-3 and TRBJ2-7; no clear D gene. The CDR3 is 15 amino acids. Trimming stripped 6 bases from V and 1 base from J, with 16 bases between. Germline CDR1 reads ENHRY; CDR2 reads SYGVKD. In DNA form, the CDR3 reads TGTGCCATCAGATCTGACTCCTTTAGATCCTACGAGCAGTACTTC. Translation gives CAIRSDSFRSYEQYF.

The chain joins TRBV11-3 to TRBJ2-1, with 10 positions matching TRBD1. In germline, CDR1 is SGHNT, CDR2 YENEEA. With V trimmed by 4 bases and J by 8 bases, 8 bases remained unmatched. The CDR3 length is 15 residues. DNA for the CDR3: TGTGCCAGCAGCTCGGACAGGGGGGAGTGGGATGAGCAGTTCTTC. Amino acid sequence: CASSSDRGEWDEQFF.

This chain connects TRBV10-2 to TRBJ1-1, with 11 bases that match TRBD1. The CDR3 is 15 amino acids. Trimming cost V 8 bases and J 0 bases; bases outside gene matches: 5. The germline CDR1 and CDR2 sequences are WSHSY and SAAADI. The CDR3 DNA reads TGCGCCAGCCGGGACAGGGGGTGGTTGAACACTGAAGCTTTCTTT. Protein product: CASRDRGWLNTEAFF.

By sample share, this clonotype is medium-sized. The CDR3 region is CASSSGTGRYNEQFF. The CDR3 region has the DNA TGTGCCAGCAGCTCCGGGACGGGGCGGTACAATGAGCAGTTCTTC. The J gene is TRBJ2-1, the V gene TRBV5-8; the D call may be TRBD1 or TRBD2 (5 bases each). The CDR3 loop spans 15 amino acids. The V and J ends lost 3 bases and 4 bases respectively, with 14 bases between them. CDR1 SGHTS and CDR2 YDEGEE come from the germline V gene.

J is TRBJ2-5 and V is TRBV11-3, with 9 bases aligning to TRBD2. The germline V gene has CDR1 SGHNT and CDR2 YENEEA. There are 19 residues in the CDR3. V was clipped by 6 bases and J by 2 bases; unmatched bases: 19. The CDR3, as DNA: TGTGCCAGCAGTCCAGACCGGTGGGCGGGGGGGCCTGGGCAAGAGACCCAGTACTTC. It codes for CASSPDRWAGGPGQETQYF.

The V gene is TRBV27, the J gene TRBJ1-6; 9 bases agree with TRBD1. This CDR3 contains 15 residues. Per the germline V gene, CDR1 is MNHEY and CDR2 is SMNVEV (reference sequence). Germline trimming cut 2 bases from V and 10 bases from J; bases unmatched to any gene: 6. The CDR3 sequence: CASSLVPDRGSPLHF. CDR3 bases: TGTGCCAGCAGTTTAGTTCCGGACAGGGGATCACCCCTCCACTTT.

For this clonotype: One junction end does not reproduce the germline sequence, and a read error may be involved. The CDR3 region has the DNA TGTGCCAGCAGCAGACAGGGACAAGAGGCCCAGTACTTC. Protein sequence: CASSRQGQEAQYF. The V call is TRBV7-3, the J call TRBJ2-5; 7 positions agree with TRBD1. This CDR3 comprises 13 residues. Germline V gene lookup returns CDR1 SGHTA and CDR2 FQGTGA.

The chain couples TRBV10-3 to TRBJ1-2, with 7 bases matching TRBD1. Trimming cost V 7 bases and J 4 bases; bases outside gene matches: 12. Germline-derived CDR1 and CDR2 are ENHRY and SYGVKD. CDR3 length: 15 amino acids. CDR3 residues: CAITPREGAGYGYTF. In nucleotides, the CDR3 is TGTGCCATCACCCCGAGGGAGGGGGCAGGCTATGGCTACACCTTC.

The chain links TRBV7-2 to TRBJ2-7, with D hard to call. Trimming pared 5 bases from V and 3 bases from J, leaving 8 bases between. Germline V gene sequence: CDR1 SGHTA, CDR2 FQGNSA. The length of the CDR3 is 12 residues. For the CDR3, the DNA is TGTGCCAGCAGCCTAAAACGCTACGAGCAGTACTTC. It yields the protein CASSLKRYEQYF.

In the case of this clonotype: Mismatch with germline at one junction end may stem from a read error. The rearrangement joins TRBV10-1 to TRBJ1-3; possible D gene TRBD1, 6 bases. CDR3 length: 14 residues. Germline V gene lookup returns CDR1 WNHNN and CDR2 SYGVQD (reference sequence). The CDR3 sequence: CASSETGPGNTVYF. The CDR3 nucleotides read TGCGCCAGCAGTGAAACAGGGCCGGGAAACACCGTATATTTT.

The rearrangement links TRBV11-3 to TRBJ2-5, with TRBD1 identical over 9 bases. CDR3 length: 15 amino acids. The V gene's germline CDR1 is SGHNT and CDR2 YENEEA. The V segment lost 4 bases and the J segment 2 bases; nucleotides outside the gene matches: 5. CDR3 coding DNA: TGTGCCAGCAGCTCAAGGACAGGGGCTCAAGAGACCCAGTACTTC. Protein product: CASSSRTGAQETQYF.

Here the CDR3 reads CATSIFDGAEAFF. The CDR3 DNA sequence: TGTGCCACCAGCATCTTTGACGGGGCTGAAGCTTTCTTT. The chain carries TRBV15 and TRBJ1-1, with D hard to call. V lost 4 bases and J lost 6, with 12 bases in between. The length of the CDR3 is 13 residues. The V gene's germline CDR1 is LNHNV and CDR2 YYDKDF (reference sequence).